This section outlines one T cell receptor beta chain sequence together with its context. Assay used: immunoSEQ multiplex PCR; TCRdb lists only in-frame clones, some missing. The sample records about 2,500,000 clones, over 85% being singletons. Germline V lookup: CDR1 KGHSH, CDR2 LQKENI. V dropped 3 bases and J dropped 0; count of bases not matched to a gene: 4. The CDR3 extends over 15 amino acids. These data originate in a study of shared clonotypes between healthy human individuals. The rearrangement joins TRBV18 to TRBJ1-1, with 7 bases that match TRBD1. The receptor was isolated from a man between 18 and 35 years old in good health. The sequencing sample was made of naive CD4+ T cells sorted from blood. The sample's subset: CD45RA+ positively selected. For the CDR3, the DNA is TGTGCCAGCTCACCTGGGACAGCCATGAACACTGAAGCTTTCTTT. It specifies CASSPGTAMNTEAFF.